The clone carrying this TCR beta chain was counted once. As yet, its antigen is unknown. The data were obtained in a study of Tregs in tolerant kidney transplant recipients. Germline V gene data show CDR1 as MNHEY and CDR2 as SVGAGI. The CDR3 extends over 14 amino acids. V lost 4 bases and J lost 5; bases outside the gene matches: 2. The assay was immunoSEQ multiplex PCR, and TCRdb's table has in-frame clones only and misses some. The sample consists of 65,000 or so clones, roughly 86% of them appearing once. General study results and limits: The most relevant donor-specific Treg TCRbeta repertoire apparently came from expansion with activated donor B cells.

Recipients received nonmyeloablative bone marrow transplants from related graft donors, with transient mixed chimerism. The chain carries TRBV6-5 and TRBJ1-6; TRBD1 matches 7 bases. The material was CD4+ T cells from blood (PBMCs), obtained 6 months after the transplant. The clonotype was recovered from a human patient who received a combined kidney and bone marrow transplant. Some T cells may have originated in the graft donor. The CDR3 DNA reads as TGTGCCAGCAGTTCCGGACAGGATAATTCACCCCTCCACTTT. This encodes CASSSGQDNSPLHF.